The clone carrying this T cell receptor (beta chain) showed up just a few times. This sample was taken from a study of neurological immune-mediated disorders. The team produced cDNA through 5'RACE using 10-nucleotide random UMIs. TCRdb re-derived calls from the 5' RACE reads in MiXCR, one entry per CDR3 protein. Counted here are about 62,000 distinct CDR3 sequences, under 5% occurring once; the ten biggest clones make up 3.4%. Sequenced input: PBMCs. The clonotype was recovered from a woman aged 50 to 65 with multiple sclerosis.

The CDR3 DNA reads as TGTGCCAGCAGTGAAGAGGGGACCGCTCACGGCTACACCTTC. Its translation: CASSEEGTAHGYTF. The chain is built from TRBV6-1 and TRBJ1-2; tentatively, D is TRBD1 (5 bases). Between the trimmed V and J ends, which lost 1 base and 8 bases, there was a span of 14 bases. Looked up from germline, CDR1 is MNHNS and CDR2 is SASEGT. The CDR3 is 14 amino acids.